The rows below give T cell receptor beta chains drawn from one sample of a study of T cell responses to AZD1222 COVID-19 vaccine. The assay was immunoSEQ multiplex PCR, and TCRdb's table has in-frame clones only and misses some. The data show 120,000 or so clones, with 92% seen just once and about 1.1% held by the top ten. The sample in question was peripheral blood, obtained on day 0 of AZD1222 vaccination. Receptor source: an adult in good health. The CDR3 runs from the conserved cysteine through the conserved F or W. D genes are given only for firm matches. The size field is filled for only some rows; it gives once, few, many or a size class.

TRBD1	TRBV7-9	-	TRBJ2-3	CASSPAYAGQGLTQYF	TGTGCCAGCAGCCCAGCTTATGCCGGACAGGGGCTTACGCAGTATTTT
TRBD1	TRBV2	-	TRBJ2-7	CASSHPGQGRYEQYF	TGTGCCAGCAGCCACCCGGGACAGGGGAGATACGAGCAGTACTTC
-	TRBV19	once	TRBJ2-6	CASTMMGGSGANVLTF	TGTGCCAGTACCATGATGGGGGGCTCGGGGGCCAACGTCCTGACTTTC
TRBD1	TRBV9	-	TRBJ1-5	CASSVGGQGSPGHF	TGTGCCAGCAGCGTAGGGGGACAGGGTTCCCCCGGGCATTTT
-	TRBV20-1	-	TRBJ2-1	CSARPGLVQFF	TGCAGTGCTAGACCGGGACTGGTGCAGTTCTTC
-	TRBV5-4	once	TRBJ1-5	CASSYLTDFQPQHF	TGTGCCAGCAGCTACTTAACAGACTTTCAGCCCCAGCATTTT
TRBD1	TRBV28	-	TRBJ1-1	CASNLGQANTEAFF	TGTGCCAGTAACCTCGGACAGGCCAACACTGAAGCTTTCTTT
-	TRBV5-1	-	TRBJ1-1	CASSPFDSGTEAFF	TGCGCCAGCAGCCCGTTTGACTCGGGCACTGAAGCTTTCTTT
TRBD1	TRBV7-9	-	TRBJ1-6	CASSSGTGGYNSPLHF	TGTGCCAGCAGCTCCGGGACAGGGGGTTATAATTCACCCCTCCACTTT
-	TRBV5-5	-	TRBJ1-6	CASSLSGRDNSPLHF	TGTGCCAGCAGCTTGTCCGGTAGGGATAATTCACCCCTCCACTTT
-	TRBV7-6	-	TRBJ2-6	CASSFQGEVNSGANVLTF	TGTGCCAGCAGCTTCCAGGGCGAAGTGAACTCTGGGGCCAACGTCCTGACTTTC
-	TRBV19	-	TRBJ1-5	CASSWGSQPQHF	TGTGCCAGTAGTTGGGGCAGCCAGCCCCAGCATTTT
-	TRBV30	-	TRBJ2-3	CAWRFDQITDTQYF	TGTGCCTGGAGATTTGATCAAATCACAGATACGCAGTATTTT
-	TRBV5-1	-	TRBJ1-3	CASTLNPSSGNTIYF	TGCGCCAGCACCTTGAACCCTAGCTCTGGAAACACCATATATTTT
TRBD1	TRBV7-9	-	TRBJ1-3	CASSPRQGSSGNTIYF	TGTGCCAGCAGCCCAAGACAGGGGAGTAGTGGAAACACCATATATTTT
-	TRBV28	-	TRBJ1-1	CASSLAGRVSTEAFF	TGTGCCAGCAGTTTGGCGGGCAGGGTTAGCACTGAAGCTTTCTTT
-	TRBV5-4	-	TRBJ1-1	CASSLDLMNTEAFF	TGTGCCAGCAGCCTGGACCTCATGAACACTGAAGCTTTCTTT
-	TRBV2	-	TRBJ1-5	CASSDDSPNQPQHF	TGTGCCAGCAGTGATGACAGCCCCAATCAGCCCCAGCATTTT
-	TRBV19	-	TRBJ1-5	CASSPYYYSNQPQHF	TGTGCCAGTAGTCCCTATTACTATAGCAATCAGCCCCAGCATTTT
TRBD1	TRBV23-1	-	TRBJ2-2	CAKGQEDDTGELFF	TGCGCCAAAGGACAGGAGGACGACACCGGGGAGCTGTTTTTT
-	TRBV30	-	TRBJ1-5	CAWCHSNQPQHF	TGTGCCTGGTGTCATAGCAATCAGCCCCAGCATTTT
TRBD1	TRBV28	-	TRBJ2-7	CASRSPGGFSYEQYF	TGTGCCAGCAGATCTCCAGGGGGCTTCTCCTACGAGCAGTACTTC
-	TRBV20-1	-	TRBJ2-7	CSATKRYEQYF	TGCAGTGCCACTAAGCGCTACGAGCAGTACTTC
-	TRBV5-6	-	TRBJ2-1	CASIASTGYTVDEQFF	TGTGCCAGCATCGCCTCTACAGGTTACACAGTCGATGAGCAGTTCTTC
-	TRBV11-2	-	TRBJ1-2	CASSLRNSGYTF	TGTGCCAGCAGCTTAAGGAATTCCGGCTACACCTTC
-	TRBV12-3/TRBV12-4	-	TRBJ1-5	CASIRAGGPQHF	TGTGCCAGCATCAGGGCGGGCGGGCCCCAGCATTTT
-	TRBV7-9	-	TRBJ1-1	CASSLGSGYTEAFF	TGTGCCAGCAGCTTGGGTTCAGGGTACACTGAAGCTTTCTTT
-	TRBV7-3	-	TRBJ2-1	CASSSQGGAYNEQFF	TGTGCCAGCAGCTCCCAGGGGGGCGCCTACAATGAGCAGTTCTTC
-	TRBV2	-	TRBJ2-1	CASSEALGLTRYNEQFF	TGTGCCAGCAGTGAAGCCCTAGGGCTAACTAGATACAATGAGCAGTTCTTC
TRBD1	TRBV6-5	-	TRBJ1-1	CASSYSGTGEAFF	TGTGCCAGCAGTTACTCGGGGACAGGTGAAGCTTTCTTT
TRBD2	TRBV5-5	-	TRBJ2-7	CASSLGPTSGNTYEQYF	TGTGCCAGCAGCTTGGGCCCCACTAGCGGGAACACCTACGAGCAGTACTTC
-	TRBV28	-	TRBJ2-1	CASSPHSGGNEQFF	TGTGCCAGCAGTCCCCATTCCGGGGGTAACGAGCAGTTCTTC
-	TRBV21-1	-	TRBJ1-2	CASSKSFSEGSGGYTF	TGTGCCAGCAGCAAATCCTTCTCGGAGGGATCGGGTGGCTACACCTTC
TRBD1	TRBV4-2	-	TRBJ2-7	CASSQDYRGGLIEQYF	TGTGCCAGCAGCCAAGATTACAGGGGCGGGTTGATCGAGCAGTACTTC
TRBD2	TRBV11-1	-	TRBJ2-5	CASSLWASGFQETQYF	TGTGCCAGCAGCTTATGGGCTAGCGGATTTCAAGAGACCCAGTACTTC
-	TRBV28	-	TRBJ2-7	CASSPPSGQRSYEQYF	TGTGCCAGCAGTCCCCCCTCAGGGCAAAGATCCTACGAGCAGTACTTC
-	TRBV11-2	-	TRBJ2-3	CASSLYQDTQYF	TGTGCCAGCAGCCTCTATCAGGATACGCAGTATTTT
-	TRBV28	-	TRBJ2-3	CATYQRDRTDTQYF	TGTGCCACCTACCAGCGCGACCGCACAGATACGCAGTATTTT
TRBD1	TRBV24-1	-	TRBJ1-2	CATSATGGGIGGYTF	TGTGCCACCAGTGCGACAGGGGGCGGGATTGGAGGCTACACCTTC
-	TRBV5-4	-	TRBJ1-1	CASSAGTLNTEAFF	TGTGCCAGCAGCGCAGGGACCCTGAACACTGAAGCTTTCTTT
TRBD2	TRBV29-1	-	TRBJ2-1	CSVSGTSGRGGYNEQFF	TGCAGCGTCTCCGGGACTAGCGGGAGGGGGGGCTACAATGAGCAGTTCTTC
TRBD2	TRBV9	-	TRBJ2-7	CASSPGLAGTEQYF	TGTGCCAGCAGCCCGGGACTAGCGGGAACAGAGCAGTACTTC
-	TRBV9	-	TRBJ1-4	CASSVGAGVKEKLFF	TGTGCCAGCAGCGTAGGGGCGGGGGTGAAGGAAAAACTGTTTTTT
-	TRBV7-2	-	TRBJ2-3	CASSSRRGSGTDTQYF	TGTGCCAGCAGTTCAAGGAGGGGCAGTGGAACAGATACGCAGTATTTT
-	TRBV6-5	-	TRBJ2-4	CASSYDGTLNIQYF	TGTGCCAGCAGTTACGACGGGACCCTCAACATTCAGTACTTC